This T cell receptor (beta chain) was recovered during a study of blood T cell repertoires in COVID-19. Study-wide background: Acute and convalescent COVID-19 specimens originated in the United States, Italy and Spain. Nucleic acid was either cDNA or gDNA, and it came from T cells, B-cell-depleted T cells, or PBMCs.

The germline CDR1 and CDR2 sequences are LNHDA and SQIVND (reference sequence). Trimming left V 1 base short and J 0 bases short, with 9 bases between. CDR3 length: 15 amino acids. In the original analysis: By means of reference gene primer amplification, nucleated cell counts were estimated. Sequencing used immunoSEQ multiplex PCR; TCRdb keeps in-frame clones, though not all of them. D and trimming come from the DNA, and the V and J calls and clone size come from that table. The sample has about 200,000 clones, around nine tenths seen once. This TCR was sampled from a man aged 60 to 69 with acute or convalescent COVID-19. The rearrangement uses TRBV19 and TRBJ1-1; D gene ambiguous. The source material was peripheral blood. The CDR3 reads CASSIGAYMNTEAFF. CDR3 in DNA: TGTGCCAGTAGTATAGGGGCCTACATGAACACTGAAGCTTTCTTT.